These T cell receptor beta chains were read from a single sample in a study of CD8 T cells in Susac syndrome. TCRdb re-analysed the immunoSEQ multiplex PCR reads in MiXCR, keeping a single row per CDR3 protein. The sample has 100,000 to 150,000 distinct CDR3 sequences; around 94% are singletons. Sequenced input: CD8+ T cells from PBMCs. These receptors were taken from a human donor with Susac syndrome. CDR3s include the opening cysteine and the closing phenylalanine or tryptophan. D genes are given only for firm matches. A row's size may be missing; if present it is once, few, many or a size class.

. once TRBJ1-5 TRBV6-5 CASSVTGGQPQHF TGTGCCAGCAGTGTGACAGGCGGTCAGCCCCAGCATTTT
TRBD1 . TRBJ1-5 TRBV24-1 CATSEGGFSNQPQHF TGTGCCACCAGTGAAGGGGGCTTTAGCAATCAGCCCCAGCATTTT
. . TRBJ2-1 TRBV4-1 CASRAGTRVSEQFF TGCGCCAGCAGAGCCGGGACTCGGGTATCTGAGCAGTTCTTC
. once TRBJ1-2 TRBV12-3/TRBV12-4 CASSDRSTNYGYTF TGTGCCAGCAGTGACAGGTCCACGAACTATGGCTACACCTTC
. . TRBJ1-1 TRBV20-1 CSARDFGRDVPEAFF TGCAGTGCTAGAGACTTCGGAAGGGATGTTCCTGAAGCTTTCTTT
TRBD2 . TRBJ2-3 TRBV9 CASSPGTTSTDTQYF TGTGCCAGCAGCCCAGGGACTACCTCCACAGATACGCAGTATTTT
. . TRBJ1-6 TRBV9 CASSFTGSGPSPLHF TGTGCCAGCAGCTTTACAGGGTCCGGGCCTTCACCCCTCCACTTT
. . TRBJ2-6 TRBV28 CASTVTGGANVLTF TGTGCCAGCACCGTGACAGGTGGGGCCAACGTCCTGACTTTC
. . TRBJ1-5 TRBV5-1 CASSTTTGPDQPQHF TGCGCCAGCAGCACCACAACAGGTCCGGATCAGCCCCAGCATTTT
. . TRBJ1-2 TRBV12-3/TRBV12-4 CASSGPGKNYGYTF TGTGCCAGCAGTGGTCCGGGTAAAAACTATGGCTACACCTTC
. . TRBJ1-5 TRBV20-1 CSASEYGQSNQPQHF TGCAGTGCTAGCGAATATGGGCAATCGAATCAGCCCCAGCATTTT
TRBD2 . TRBJ2-1 TRBV9 CASSVWPASGKGNEQFF TGTGCCAGCAGCGTATGGCCCGCTAGCGGGAAGGGTAATGAGCAGTTCTTC
TRBD2 . TRBJ2-3 TRBV5-6 CASSMGLARADTQYF TGTGCCAGCAGCATGGGACTAGCTCGGGCAGATACGCAGTATTTT
. . TRBJ1-1 TRBV30 CAWDSLNTEAFF TGTGCCTGGGACAGTCTGAACACTGAAGCTTTCTTT
. few TRBJ2-1 TRBV7-6 CASSLGANEQFF TGTGCCAGCAGCTTGGGGGCCAATGAGCAGTTCTTC
. . TRBJ1-1 TRBV9 CASSGRDGPGTEAFF TGTGCCAGCAGCGGGAGGGACGGGCCCGGGACTGAAGCTTTCTTT
TRBD1 . TRBJ2-3 TRBV27 CASSLTGQGADTQYF TGTGCCAGCAGTTTAACGGGACAGGGCGCAGATACGCAGTATTTT
. . TRBJ2-3 TRBV7-2 CASSPEAQSEYF TGTGCCAGCAGCCCGGAGGCTCAGTCCGAGTATTTT
TRBD1 . TRBJ2-7 TRBV11-3 CASSPQDRVGLSSYEQYF TGTGCCAGCAGCCCCCAGGACAGGGTCGGACTGAGCTCCTACGAGCAGTACTTC
. . TRBJ2-5 TRBV12-3/TRBV12-4 CASSLVGTETQYF TGTGCCAGCAGTTTAGTCGGGACTGAGACCCAGTACTTC
. . TRBJ1-2 TRBV5-4 CASSPDLIGRTTDGYTF TGTGCCAGCAGTCCCGACCTAATCGGACGGACTACGGATGGCTACACCTTC
TRBD1 once TRBJ2-7 TRBV27 CASSLGTGGDEQYF TGTGCCAGCAGTTTAGGTACAGGGGGCGACGAGCAGTACTTC
TRBD2 . TRBJ2-1 TRBV3-1 CASSPLAGGYYEQFF TGTGCCAGCAGCCCGCTAGCGGGAGGTTACTATGAGCAGTTCTTC
TRBD1 . TRBJ2-7 TRBV9 CASSAQDRPSYEQYF TGTGCCAGCAGCGCACAGGACAGGCCCTCCTACGAGCAGTACTTC
TRBD1 . TRBJ2-7 TRBV30 CAWSVPYPGQRDYEQYF TGTGCCTGGAGTGTACCCTACCCGGGACAGAGAGACTACGAGCAGTACTTC
TRBD1 . TRBJ2-5 TRBV11-2 CASSPEETGAETQYF TGTGCCAGCAGCCCGGAAGAGACAGGGGCAGAGACCCAGTACTTC
. . TRBJ1-4 TRBV7-9 CASSLVVDAYEKLFF TGTGCCAGCAGCTTAGTGGTCGATGCTTATGAAAAACTGTTTTTT
TRBD2 once TRBJ2-7 TRBV4-1 CASSQDIGLGRSEQYF TGCGCCAGCAGCCAAGATATTGGACTAGGGCGATCCGAGCAGTACTTC